A selection of T cell receptor beta chains follows, all from one sample in a study of human T cells and chemical hapten exposure. From the RACE reads, TCRdb called clonotypes with MiXCR, one entry per CDR3 protein. The sample contains about 97,000 distinct CDR3 sequences, about 28% of which appear only once. The material sequenced was whole blood, taken in connection with sensitization to the hapten diphenylcyclopropenone (DPC). These receptors were taken from a man aged 40-49 years with alopecia areata. Some clones in this sample may be carry-over from other donors' samples. The conserved cysteine and the conserved F or W are not part of the CDR3 here.

TRBJ2-7 | TRBV20-1 | SARGIDLSEEQY
TRBJ1-1 | TRBV6-1 | ASSGTENTEAF
TRBJ2-3 | TRBV9 | ASSVGGGDTQY
TRBJ2-7 | TRBV20-1 | SARVAGGPGEQY
TRBJ1-1 | TRBV20-1 | SADRVGTEAF
TRBJ2-7 | TRBV2 | ASSGQPRAHEQY
TRBJ2-5 | TRBV10-3 | AISDRGRGIGETQY
TRBJ1-5 | TRBV15 | ATSRAGQGLNQPQH
TRBJ2-7 | TRBV20-1 | SAPDRATYEQY
TRBJ2-1 | TRBV6-5 | ASSYPTQGSEQF
TRBJ1-4 | TRBV20-1 | SALPLRTEKLF
TRBJ2-2 | TRBV12-3/TRBV12-4 | ASSLGGRAGELF